Below, one T cell receptor beta chain is given with its context. In the authors' workflow: Estimated nucleated cell counts came from reference gene primer amplification. Profiling relied on immunoSEQ multiplex PCR, and the TCRdb table lists in-frame clones only, not all of them. V, J and clone size are taken as reported in that table, and D and trimming were inferred from the DNA itself. Here the sample spans hundreds of thousands of clones, 75% to 90% being singletons. The CDR3 spans 14 residues. V gave up 6 bases and J gave up 2 bases, with 13 bases separating them. The germline V gene has CDR1 MNHEY and CDR2 SVGAGI. This record belongs to a study of blood T cell repertoires in COVID-19. Study context: PBMCs, B-cell-depleted T cells, or T cells were the source of the cDNA or gDNA that made up the material.

Individuals drawn from approximately 26 US areas were about 18 to 95 years old. V usage is TRBV6-5 and J usage is TRBJ1-1, with D perhaps TRBD1 (6 bases). The source is a man younger than 40 who had recovered from COVID-19. Sequenced sample: PBMCs or T cells enriched from blood (not recorded which). DNA for the CDR3: TGTGCCAGCAGGACAGGACAGCACAACACTGAAGCTTTCTTT. This codes for CASRTGQHNTEAFF.